This record covers a single TCR beta chain. This CDR3 region has 15 residues. Germline loops: CDR1 MNHEY, CDR2 SVGAGI. The J segment lost 3 bases and the V segment lost 6 bases, leaving 4 bases of the junction unmatched. TCRdb keeps only in-frame clones here, not all; method: immunoSEQ multiplex PCR. The sample consists of about 140,000 clones, approximately 91% of them appearing once. The data were taken from a study of blood T cell repertoires in COVID-19. This TCR came from a man aged 45-65 years with active or convalescent COVID-19. The sample comprised peripheral blood. The rearrangement links TRBV6-5 to TRBJ2-1, with 11 positions matching TRBD1. The CDR3 region is CASRSGTGGYNEQFF. The CDR3 DNA reads TGTGCCAGCAGATCCGGGACAGGGGGCTACAATGAGCAGTTCTTC.